The T cell receptor (beta chain) under discussion was sequenced for a study of blood T cell repertoires in COVID-19. This study enrolled people aged 18 to 89 from around 26 US geographic areas. The CDR3 loop spans 17 amino acids. Trimming stripped 1 base from V and 9 bases from J, with 22 bases between. Germline loops: CDR1 LNHDA, CDR2 SQIVND (reference sequence). Sequencing was performed with immunoSEQ multiplex PCR; in TCRdb, only in-frame clones are kept and a portion is missing. In the table there are 200,000 to 250,000 clones, about 90% of which are singletons. This TCR was recovered from a man under 40 who had recovered from COVID-19. The rearrangement uses TRBV19 and TRBJ1-5; tentative D call: TRBD1 (5 bases). Input material: PBMCs or T cells enriched from blood (not recorded which). DNA for the CDR3: TGTGCCAGTAGTATAGCCCCTCCCACAGCCCTCGGGGGGCCCCAGCATTTT. Protein product: CASSIAPPTALGGPQHF. Together with reference TRBV19 and TRBJ1-5, the CDR3 gives the full variable domain: DGGITQSPKYLFRKEGQNVTLSCEQNLNHDAMYWYRQDPGQGLRLIYYSQIVNDFQKGDIAEGYSVSREKKESFPLTVTSAQKNPTAFYLCASSIAPPTALGGPQHFGDGTRLSIL.